These T cell receptor beta chains were read from a single sample in a study of read filtering for tumor transcriptome and immune sequencing. MiXCR, run by TCRdb on the reads, gives a single entry per CDR3 protein. The top ten clones hold about 32% of a sample with about 41,000 distinct CDR3 sequences, about an eighth of them seen once. The specimen was a population of CD138-negative cells sorted from bone marrow. The receptors derive from a donor over 35 with multiple myeloma. CDR3s include the opening cysteine and the closing phenylalanine or tryptophan. Fields, in order: clone size, V gene, J gene, D gene, CDR3 DNA, CDR3 protein. D genes are given only for firm matches. Size is omitted from some rows. Given values are once, few, many or a class for expanded clones.

abundance: -; v_gene: TRBV15; j_gene: TRBJ2-7; d_gene: TRBD2; CDR3nt: TGTGCCACCAGCAGAGATGTCAGACTAGCGGGGGACTACGAGCAGTACTTC; CDR3aa: CATSRDVRLAGDYEQYF
abundance: few; v_gene: TRBV20-1; j_gene: TRBJ2-1; d_gene: TRBD2; CDR3nt: TGCAGTGCCCAGCGGGAGTCCAATGAGCAGTTCTTC; CDR3aa: CSAQRESNEQFF
abundance: medium-sized; v_gene: TRBV28; j_gene: TRBJ2-1; d_gene: TRBD2; CDR3nt: TGTGCCAGCAGTCCAGCGGGAGATTTGCATGGAGTCGGTGAGCAGTTCTTC; CDR3aa: CASSPAGDLHGVGEQFF
abundance: many; v_gene: TRBV5-1; j_gene: TRBJ2-1; d_gene: -; CDR3nt: TGCGCCAGCAGCTGGTCGGGGGACAATGAGCAGTTCTTC; CDR3aa: CASSWSGDNEQFF
abundance: many; v_gene: TRBV7-2; j_gene: TRBJ2-5; d_gene: -; CDR3nt: TGTGCCAGCAGCTTATACCGGGACCCCTGGGAGACCCAGTACTTC; CDR3aa: CASSLYRDPWETQYF
abundance: many; v_gene: TRBV30; j_gene: TRBJ2-7; d_gene: -; CDR3nt: TGTGCCTGGAGTGTAGGTGGGGGGCAAGGCGTCTACTACTCCTACGAGCAGTACTTC; CDR3aa: CAWSVGGGQGVYYSYEQYF
abundance: -; v_gene: TRBV4-2; j_gene: TRBJ2-2; d_gene: TRBD2; CDR3nt: TGTGCCAGCAGCCAGCGGGAGAAAAACACCGGGGAGCTGTTTTTT; CDR3aa: CASSQREKNTGELFF
abundance: many; v_gene: TRBV28; j_gene: TRBJ1-1; d_gene: -; CDR3nt: TGTGCCAGCAGTGATGGCAGTAAGAACACTGAAGCTTTCTTT; CDR3aa: CASSDGSKNTEAFF
abundance: many; v_gene: TRBV6-6; j_gene: TRBJ1-4; d_gene: -; CDR3nt: TGTGCCAGCAGTTACACCAGGGGTCGCGATGAAAAACTGTTTTTT; CDR3aa: CASSYTRGRDEKLFF
abundance: -; v_gene: TRBV27; j_gene: TRBJ2-1; d_gene: -; CDR3nt: TGCGCCAGCAGTATCTTAGTAGGTGGATTATCTGAGCAGTCCTTC; CDR3aa: CASSILVGGLSEQSF
abundance: many; v_gene: TRBV30; j_gene: TRBJ2-7; d_gene: -; CDR3nt: TGTGCCTGGACCCGGGACCCAAGCTCCTACGAGCAGTACTTC; CDR3aa: CAWTRDPSSYEQYF